The 16 T cell receptor beta chains given below trace back to one sample, sequenced in a study of identical twins. TCRdb re-called the 5' RACE reads through MiXCR, storing one row per CDR3 protein. The repertoire consists of hundreds of thousands of distinct CDR3 sequences, with more than 6.5% occurring once and the leading ten covering about 2%. These data are also associated with another study on yellow fever vaccine responses in identical twins.

Sequenced: memory (CD45RO+) T cells sorted from blood. The receptors originated from a woman under 30 in good health.

The sample holds many counts of this clonotype. The junction differs from germline at one of its ends, possibly a read error. The chain recombines TRBV7-7 with TRBJ2-5, with D tentatively TRBD1 (6 bases). This CDR3 has 13 residues. The V gene's germline CDR1 is SSHAT and CDR2 FNYEAQ (reference sequence). The CDR3 is CASSFRGGETQYF. The CDR3 DNA follows: TGTGCTAGCAGCTTTCGAGGGGGAGAGACCCAGTACTTC.

This clonotype was counted between two and nine times. This chain connects TRBV3-1 to TRBJ1-5, with D unclear. Germline loops: CDR1 LGHDT, CDR2 YNNKEL (reference sequence). The CDR3 runs 12 residues. Trimming took off 1 base at V and 13 bases at J, with 11 bases between the two ends. CDR3 nucleotide sequence: TGTGCCAGCAGCCAAGGGGTAGGTCTTCAGCATTTT. Its protein is CASSQGVGLQHF.

The V call is TRBV4-1, the J call TRBJ2-2; 9 bases map to TRBD2. Germline V lookup: CDR1 MGHRA, CDR2 YSYEKL. With 0 bases clipped from V and 0 bases from J, the junction kept 5 bases outside the gene matches. The CDR3 totals 18 residues. The CDR3, as DNA: TGCGCCAGCAGCCAAGAGCCTAGCGGGGATTCGAACACCGGGGAGCTGTTTTTT. Its translation: CASSQEPSGDSNTGELFF.

This clonotype was recorded a few times. The V call is TRBV28, the J call TRBJ2-1; 7 bases line up with TRBD1. The germline gives CDR1 MDHEN, CDR2 SYDVKM. Trimming cost V 7 bases and J 3 bases; bases outside gene matches: 12. The CDR3 extends over 16 amino acids. CDR3 sequence reads: CASISVQGVNYNEQFF. CDR3 bases: TGTGCCAGCATTTCCGTTCAGGGGGTGAACTACAATGAGCAGTTCTTC. Together with reference TRBV28 and TRBJ2-1, the CDR3 gives the full variable domain: DVKVTQSSRYLVKRTGEKVFLECVQDMDHENMFWYRQDPGLGLRLIYFSYDVKMKEKGDIPEGYSVSREKKERFSLILESASTNQTSMYLCASISVQGVNYNEQFFGPGTRLTVL.

The rearrangement links TRBV7-6 to TRBJ2-1; tentative D call: TRBD2 (5 bases). Germline V gene data show CDR1 as SGHVS and CDR2 as FNYEAQ. Trimming shortened V by 1 base and J by 5 bases, and 12 bases separated the two germline ends. The CDR3 is 15 amino acids. CDR3 sequence reads: CASSLGRQLNNEQFF. The CDR3 DNA reads TGTGCCAGCAGCTTAGGGAGGCAGTTAAACAATGAGCAGTTCTTC.

This clonotype was seen a few times. The chain recombines TRBV6-1 with TRBJ2-1; maybe TRBD1 (7 bases). Trimming removed 8 bases from V and 9 bases from J, with 29 bases in between. CDR3 length: 17 residues. Per the germline V gene, CDR1 is MNHNS and CDR2 is SASEGT. The CDR3 nucleotides are TGTGCCAGCCCCACCCGGGCGGGGACAGCTAAAGACCCTGAGCAGTTCTTC. It yields the protein CASPTRAGTAKDPEQFF.

The chain carries TRBV5-1 and TRBJ1-5; 11 bases agree with TRBD1. With 4 bases clipped from V and 7 bases from J, the junction kept 7 bases outside the gene matches. Germline assignment: CDR1 SGHRS and CDR2 YFSETQ. The CDR3 contains 15 residues. The CDR3 spells CASSPGQGALQPQHF. The CDR3 nucleotides are TGCGCCAGCAGCCCTGGACAGGGGGCGTTACAGCCCCAGCATTTT.

This clonotype was counted at least ten times. The genes are TRBV5-1 and TRBJ2-7; D unresolved. Germline assignment: CDR1 SGHRS and CDR2 YFSETQ. CDR3 size: 12 residues. V shed 4 bases and J shed 5 bases, with 10 bases lying between them. Here the CDR3 reads CASSPDTHEQYF. CDR3 DNA: TGCGCCAGCAGCCCCGACACACACGAGCAGTACTTC.

This clonotype was picked up many times. CDR3 DNA: TGCGCCAGCAGCTGGTCCACAGGGGGCAATCAGCCCCAGCATTTT. The encoded protein is CASSWSTGGNQPQHF. The gene calls are TRBV5-1 and TRBJ1-5; 7 nucleotides agree with TRBD1. The germline gives CDR1 SGHRS, CDR2 YFSETQ. The V segment lost 3 bases and the J segment 2 bases; nucleotides outside the gene matches: 5. This CDR3 contains 15 residues. The full variable domain, completed using reference TRBV5-1 and TRBJ1-5, is KAGVTQTPRYLIKTRGQQVTLSCSPISGHRSVSWYQQTPGQGLQFLFEYFSETQRNKGNFPGRFSGRQFSNSRSEMNVSTLELGDSALYLCASSWSTGGNQPQHFGDGTRLSIL.

This clonotype was detected only a few times. The chain uses TRBV27 and TRBJ2-7; TRBD2 aligns across 10 bases. Germline-derived CDR1 and CDR2 are MNHEY and SMNVEV (reference sequence). After removal of 5 bases from V and 3 bases from J, the junction contained 7 bases not matched to a gene. This CDR3 comprises 15 residues. This chain's CDR3 is CASSKRLAGFYEQYF. In nucleotides, the CDR3 is TGTGCCAGCAGTAAAAGACTAGCGGGTTTCTACGAGCAGTACTTC.

This clonotype was recorded many times. This chain uses TRBV5-1 with TRBJ2-1; 8 positions match TRBD2. The V gene end was trimmed by 2 bases and the J gene end by 7 bases; junction bases not matched to a gene: 11. Germline V gives CDR1 SGHRS, CDR2 YFSETQ. The CDR3 extends over 16 amino acids. CDR3: CASSLAASGGSNEQFF. For the CDR3, the DNA is TGCGCCAGCAGCTTAGCGGCCAGCGGGGGAAGTAATGAGCAGTTCTTC. Looking up the rest from reference TRBV5-1 and TRBJ2-1 gives the full variable domain: KAGVTQTPRYLIKTRGQQVTLSCSPISGHRSVSWYQQTPGQGLQFLFEYFSETQRNKGNFPGRFSGRQFSNSRSEMNVSTLELGDSALYLCASSLAASGGSNEQFFGPGTRLTVL.

The rearrangement joins TRBV20-1 to TRBJ2-7, with TRBD2 matching 14 bases. V lost 3 bases to trimming and J lost 4 bases; unmatched junction nucleotides: 8. CDR1 is DFQATT and CDR2 is SNEGSKA in the germline V gene (reference sequence). The CDR3 sequence is 16 residues long. For the CDR3, the DNA is TGCAGTGCTAGGGGGACTAGCGGGAGCAGGATGTACGAGCAGTACTTC. Amino acids: CSARGTSGSRMYEQYF.

This chain joins TRBV24-1 and TRBJ2-7; 8 bases match TRBD1. Germline lookup yields CDR1 KGHDR and CDR2 SFDVKD. J lost 0 bases, V lost 2 bases, and 2 bases had no gene match. The CDR3 has 15 amino acids. The CDR3 region is CATSDWTGSSYEQYF. CDR3 in DNA: TGTGCCACCAGTGATTGGACAGGGAGCTCCTACGAGCAGTACTTC.

This clonotype has ten or more counts. The V call is TRBV12-3 or TRBV12-4, the J call TRBJ2-3; TRBD1 aligns across 7 bases. The CDR3 totals 16 residues. The J segment lost 3 bases and the V segment lost 6 bases, leaving 12 bases of the junction unmatched. The CDR3 sequence is CASRSEDRRLTDTQYF. The CDR3 region has the DNA TGTGCCAGCAGATCCGAGGACAGGAGACTTACAGATACGCAGTATTTT.

The V call is TRBV20-1, the J call TRBJ2-7, with D tentatively TRBD2 (7 bases). Deletions cut 4 bases from V and 0 bases from J, with 19 bases between. This CDR3 is built from 16 residues. Germline V gene lookup returns CDR1 DFQATT and CDR2 SNEGSKA (reference sequence). The chain's CDR3 is CSATGEGGPSSYEQYF. The CDR3 DNA reads TGCAGTGCTACCGGGGAGGGGGGGCCCAGCTCCTACGAGCAGTACTTC.

This clonotype was observed many times. V and J are TRBV5-1 and TRBJ2-7; TRBD1 matches at 8 bases. V shed 4 bases and J 2 bases; nucleotides not matched to a gene: 2. Per the germline V gene, CDR1 is SGHRS and CDR2 is YFSETQ. The CDR3 spans 13 residues. This chain's CDR3 is CASSPDRAYEQYF. In DNA form, the CDR3 reads TGCGCCAGCAGCCCGGACAGGGCCTACGAGCAGTACTTC.